These 29 T cell receptor beta chains came from one sample sequenced in a study of blood T cell repertoires in COVID-19. Measured with immunoSEQ multiplex PCR; TCRdb has only the in-frame clones, and not every one. The sample contains approximately 210,000 clones, around 90% of which appear only once. The specimen was PBMCs or T cells enriched from blood (not recorded which). The receptors here all came from a woman in her fifties or sixties with acute COVID-19.

This chain links TRBV10-3 with TRBJ2-1; a possible D gene is TRBD1 (6 bases). Germline lookup yields CDR1 ENHRY and CDR2 SYGVKD. This CDR3 comprises 16 residues. Trimming pared 4 bases from V and 10 bases from J, leaving 23 bases between. The DNA of the CDR3 is TGTGCCATCAGTGGTCCCGTTATACAGGGCTTGGGGGAGCAGTTCTTC. This encodes CAISGPVIQGLGEQFF.

This chain joins TRBV28 and TRBJ2-2; 7 bases agree with TRBD1. The CDR3 runs to 17 residues. The ends lost 6 bases at V and 0 bases at J; junction bases unmatched: 10. Germline V gene lookup returns CDR1 MDHEN and CDR2 SYDVKM. The CDR3 coding sequence is TGTGCCAGCAGCCCACAACAGGGGCGCCCGAACACCGGGGAGCTGTTTTTT. Protein product: CASSPQQGRPNTGELFF.

V is TRBV7-8 and J is TRBJ2-3; maybe TRBD1 (6 bases). V was trimmed by 5 bases and J by 4 bases, leaving 13 bases between them. The germline V gene has CDR1 SGHVS and CDR2 FQNEAQ. The CDR3 loop spans 14 amino acids. The CDR3 region is CASSTRGRSDTQYF. The CDR3 DNA sequence: TGTGCCAGCAGCACCAGGGGACGATCAGATACGCAGTATTTT.

The table lists this clone with a count of one. V and J are TRBV7-9 and TRBJ2-7, with D unresolved. CDR1 SEHNR and CDR2 FQNEAQ come from the germline V gene (reference sequence). The CDR3 consists of 12 residues. V was cut by 2 bases and J by 5 bases, with 7 bases left in between. The CDR3 DNA follows: TGTGCCAGCAGCTTAAATTTAAACGAGCAGTACTTC. This codes for CASSLNLNEQYF.

The gene calls are TRBV7-2 and TRBJ2-5, with TRBD1 as a possible D gene (6 bases). The CDR3 runs 15 residues. The ends were cut back, 1 base at V and 5 bases at J, with 14 bases in the middle. Looked up from germline, CDR1 is SGHTA and CDR2 is FQGNSA. The CDR3 loop is CASSLVPRGAETQYF. In nucleotides, the CDR3 is TGTGCCAGCAGCTTAGTTCCCAGGGGTGCGGAGACCCAGTACTTC.

This rearrangement joins TRBV11-3 to TRBJ2-7, with TRBD2 matching 10 bases. The CDR3 totals 15 residues. V was pared by 2 bases and J by 3 bases, with 4 bases of the junction left unmatched. Germline V gene data show CDR1 as SGHNT and CDR2 as YENEEA. This chain's CDR3 is CASSLHSGRVYEQYF. DNA of the CDR3: TGTGCCAGCAGCTTACACAGCGGGAGGGTCTACGAGCAGTACTTC.

The chain has TRBV2 and TRBJ2-7, with 8 nucleotides matching TRBD2. Trimming took 7 bases from V and 1 from J; bases not matched to a gene: 0. The CDR3 covers 12 residues. Looked up from germline, CDR1 is SNHLY and CDR2 is FYNNEI. CDR3 in amino acids: CASKRESYEQYF. The CDR3, as DNA: TGTGCCAGCAAGCGGGAGTCCTACGAGCAGTACTTC.

This chain uses TRBV11-2 with TRBJ2-7, with a possible D match to TRBD2 (5 bases). V was cut by 4 bases and J by 2 bases, with 12 bases left in between. The CDR3 is made up of 14 amino acids. The germline V gene has CDR1 SGHAT and CDR2 FQNNGV. The CDR3: CASSSGIGPYEQYF. CDR3 nucleotides: TGTGCCAGCAGCTCCGGGATCGGCCCCTACGAGCAGTACTTC.

The genes are TRBV5-6 and TRBJ1-1; D may be TRBD1 (5 bases). Deletions cut 2 bases from V and 4 bases from J, with 9 bases between. The CDR3 runs 13 residues. CDR1 is SGHDT, CDR2 YYEEEE, per germline. CDR3 sequence (DNA): TGTGCCAGCAGCTTCGGCAGGGTCACTGAAGCTTTCTTT. Its translation is CASSFGRVTEAFF.

The rearrangement uses TRBV19 and TRBJ2-1; 8 bases fit TRBD2. The V segment lost 7 bases and the J segment 6 bases; nucleotides outside the gene matches: 8. This CDR3 contains 14 residues. Germline V gene sequence: CDR1 LNHDA, CDR2 SQIVND (reference sequence). The CDR3 here is CASMSGAGGNEQFF. CDR3 nucleotides: TGTGCCAGTATGTCAGGGGCGGGGGGCAATGAGCAGTTCTTC.

The V and J genes are TRBV30 and TRBJ2-1; 13 bases map to TRBD2. Germline CDR1 GTSNPN, CDR2 SVGIG (reference sequence). V trimming: 0 bases; J trimming: 2 bases; junction bases outside the gene matches: 7. This CDR3 spans 18 amino acids. The DNA for the CDR3 is TGTGCCTGGAGTGTACTAGCGGGAGGGAGTCTAACCTACAATGAGCAGTTCTTC. Protein sequence: CAWSVLAGGSLTYNEQFF.

This chain uses TRBV28 with TRBJ1-3, with unresolved D. V was trimmed by 6 bases and J by 4 bases, leaving 7 bases between them. Per germline, CDR1 MDHEN and CDR2 SYDVKM. CDR3 length: 12 amino acids. CDR3 bases: TGTGCCAGCAGCCCAACAGGAAACACCATATATTTT. It encodes CASSPTGNTIYF.

A single count supports this clone. The chain links TRBV7-9 to TRBJ2-7; D is ambiguous. This CDR3 has 14 amino acids. V was trimmed by 8 bases and J by 1 base, leaving 15 bases between them. The germline V gene has CDR1 SEHNR and CDR2 FQNEAQ (reference sequence). CDR3 bases: TGTGCCAGCGCCCCCCGCCCAGAATCCTACGAGCAGTACTTC. It is translated as CASAPRPESYEQYF.

The chain employs TRBV5-1 and TRBJ2-5, with TRBD2 matching 9 bases. Trimming at V came to 4 bases and at J to 3 bases, leaving 7 bases not matched to a gene. CDR3 length: 15 residues. In germline, CDR1 is SGHRS, CDR2 YFSETQ. CDR3 amino acids: CASSGGSGRKETQYF. The CDR3 coding sequence is TGCGCCAGCAGCGGGGGTAGCGGGAGAAAAGAGACCCAGTACTTC.

The chain is built from TRBV9 and TRBJ1-3, with TRBD1 matching over 7 bases. The germline gives CDR1 SGDLS, CDR2 YYNGEE. CDR3 length: 15 amino acids. V shed 3 bases, J shed 0 bases, and the junction held 3 bases outside the gene matches. CDR3 sequence reads: CASSAQGGSGNTIYF. The CDR3 nucleotides are TGTGCCAGCAGCGCTCAGGGGGGCTCTGGAAACACCATATATTTT.

The rearrangement uses TRBV19 and TRBJ2-3; 10 nucleotides line up with TRBD2. J was trimmed by 4 bases and V by 5 bases; bases with no gene match: 6. The germline V gene has CDR1 LNHDA and CDR2 SQIVND (reference sequence). CDR3 length: 15 residues. The CDR3 DNA reads as TGTGCCAGTAGTTCGACTAGCGGGTGGGCAGATACGCAGTATTTT. It codes for CASSSTSGWADTQYF.

This clone was recorded once. The rearrangement links TRBV7-2 to TRBJ2-1, with 10 positions matching TRBD2. Germline V gene lookup returns CDR1 SGHTA and CDR2 FQGNSA. The V and J ends lost 4 bases and 4 bases, in that order; junction bases with no gene match: 4. This CDR3 region has 15 residues. CDR3 coding DNA: TGTGCCAGCAGCTACACTAGCGGGACGTACAATGAGCAGTTCTTC. Amino acids: CASSYTSGTYNEQFF. Looking up the rest from reference TRBV7-2 and TRBJ2-1 gives the full variable domain: GAGVSQSPSNKVTEKGKDVELRCDPISGHTALYWYRQSLGQGLEFLIYFQGNSAPDKSGLPSDRFSAERTGGSVSTLTIQRTQQEDSAVYLCASSYTSGTYNEQFFGPGTRLTVL.

The chain is built from TRBV6-2 or TRBV6-3 and TRBJ2-7; TRBD2 might be the D (5 bases). CDR3 length: 12 amino acids. V lost 6 bases and J 0 bases, leaving 6 bases between the germline ends. Germline CDR1 is MNHEY and CDR2 is SVGEGT. CDR3 sequence: CASSLASYEQYF. The DNA of the CDR3 is TGTGCCAGCAGCCTAGCCTCCTACGAGCAGTACTTC.

The chain joins TRBV29-1 to TRBJ1-2, with D unclear. Looked up from germline, CDR1 is SQVTM and CDR2 is ANQGSEA. V was clipped by 2 bases and J by 2 bases, with 9 bases between them. The CDR3 spans 13 residues. The CDR3 DNA reads as TGCAGCGTTGAACCCATCGGGAACTATGGCTACACCTTC. Protein product: CSVEPIGNYGYTF.

The rearrangement uses TRBV28 and TRBJ1-3; unclear D gene. The CDR3 runs to 15 residues. V was shortened by 6 bases and J by 4 bases, with 16 bases between the two germline ends. Per the germline V gene, CDR1 is MDHEN and CDR2 is SYDVKM. In DNA form, the CDR3 reads TGTGCCAGCAGCTTAGAACCGGAGGTCGGAAACACCATATATTTT. It is translated as CASSLEPEVGNTIYF.

This clone was seen once. The chain is built from TRBV7-6 and TRBJ2-3; TRBD1 agrees at 8 bases. Germline V CDR1 and CDR2: SGHVS, FNYEAQ. V lost 5 bases, J lost 1 base, and 8 bases stayed unmatched. There are 16 residues in the CDR3. DNA of the CDR3: TGTGCCAGCAGCGGTGGCCCGGGACAGGGCACAGATACGCAGTATTTT. Amino acids: CASSGGPGQGTDTQYF.

The genes are TRBV2 and TRBJ1-3; perhaps TRBD1 as D (5 bases). The CDR3 sequence is 15 residues long. Germline CDR1 reads SNHLY; CDR2 reads FYNNEI. Between the trimmed V and J ends, which lost 6 bases and 0 bases, there was a span of 12 bases. CDR3 loop: CASSQGLISGNTIYF. DNA for the CDR3: TGTGCCAGCAGCCAGGGACTGATCTCTGGAAACACCATATATTTT.

V gene TRBV7-2 combines with J gene TRBJ1-5; TRBD1 matches at 7 bases. The length of the CDR3 is 15 residues. The germline gives CDR1 SGHTA, CDR2 FQGNSA. V lost 5 bases, J lost 4 bases, and 8 bases stayed unmatched. CDR3 amino acids: CASSLRTGSNQPQHF. The CDR3 DNA reads as TGTGCCAGCAGCCTCAGGACAGGATCTAATCAGCCCCAGCATTTT. Complete variable domain (other parts from reference TRBV7-2 and TRBJ1-5): GAGVSQSPSNKVTEKGKDVELRCDPISGHTALYWYRQSLGQGLEFLIYFQGNSAPDKSGLPSDRFSAERTGGSVSTLTIQRTQQEDSAVYLCASSLRTGSNQPQHFGDGTRLSIL.

The genes are TRBV25-1 and TRBJ1-6, with D perhaps TRBD1 (5 bases). The germline V and J ends were trimmed by 7 bases and 7 bases, with 14 bases remaining between them. Germline V gene lookup returns CDR1 MGHDK and CDR2 SYGVNS. The CDR3 has 14 residues. The CDR3 loop is CASKRRGENSPLHF. Here the CDR3 DNA reads TGTGCCAGCAAAAGGAGGGGAGAGAATTCACCCCTCCACTTT.

The sample holds one count of this clone. The V and J genes are TRBV12-3 or TRBV12-4 and TRBJ2-5; D possibly corresponds to TRBD1 (5 bases). The CDR3 length is 13 residues. V was cut by 8 bases and J by 5 bases, with 15 bases left in between. The CDR3 sequence is CASGSGIWETQYF. The CDR3 DNA reads TGTGCCAGCGGGTCAGGGATCTGGGAGACCCAGTACTTC.

The chain recombines TRBV10-2 with TRBJ1-2; 7 nucleotides match TRBD1. The CDR3 is 14 residues long. J gave up 6 bases and V 4 bases, and 8 bases lay outside the gene matches. The V gene's germline CDR1 is WSHSY and CDR2 SAAADI. Here the CDR3 reads CASSGADRADGYTF. DNA for the CDR3: TGCGCCAGCAGTGGTGCCGACAGGGCGGATGGCTACACCTTC.

CDR3 DNA: TGTGCCAGTACTACCGGGACAGGGAGAATCTACGAGCAGTACTTC. Translating it yields CASTTGTGRIYEQYF. This chain joins TRBV19 and TRBJ2-7; 9 nucleotides agree with TRBD1. Germline-derived CDR1 and CDR2 are LNHDA and SQIVND (reference sequence). V lost 7 bases, J lost 3 bases, and 10 bases stayed unmatched. The CDR3 is made up of 15 amino acids.

The chain combines TRBV6-4 with TRBJ2-1, with TRBD2 identical over 7 bases. This CDR3 is built from 10 residues. Germline CDR1 and CDR2: MRHNA and SNTAGT. The DNA of the CDR3 is TGTCCGCCTGGCGGGAGTGAGCAGTTCTTC. It codes for CPPGGSEQFF.

This clone was found once. The CDR3 DNA is TGTGCCAGCAGATCCCAGGGGGCACCTACCGGCTATGGCTACACCTTC. Translated: CASRSQGAPTGYGYTF. This chain joins TRBV5-4 and TRBJ1-2, with TRBD1 matching over 8 bases. Germline assignment: CDR1 SGHNT and CDR2 YYREEE (reference sequence). J lost 4 bases, V lost 5 bases, and 13 bases had no gene match. This CDR3 has 16 amino acids. The full variable domain, rest sourced from reference TRBV5-4 and TRBJ1-2, is ETGVTQSPTHLIKTRGQQVTLRCSSQSGHNTVSWYQQALGQGPQFIFQYYREEENGRGNFPPRFSGLQFPNYSSELNVNALELDDSALYLCASRSQGAPTGYGYTFGSGTRLTVV.